This TCR beta chain is drawn from a study of OX40 agonist ivuxolimab in advanced cancers. At the level of the study: Aged roughly 23 to 80 with a mean of about 60 years, they were approximately 79% male.

Autoimmune disease history or systemic immunosuppression barred patients. The study sampled blood at baseline, cycle 4 day 1, and cycle 7 day 1. Clones were sequenced by immunoSEQ multiplex PCR, and TCRdb holds only the in-frame ones, with some missing. The table shows 80,000 or so clones, with over 85% occurring only once. Comments on this clone: Its target is not known.

Overall study results and limits: CD4+ and CD8+ T cells in blood underwent clonal expansion by week 6 at 0.1 to 3.0 mg/kg.

CDR1 is SQVTM, CDR2 ANQGSEA, per germline. V shed 7 bases and J 10 bases; nucleotides not matched to a gene: 6. The CDR3 sequence is 11 residues long. J is TRBJ2-1 and V is TRBV29-1, with 8 nucleotides matching TRBD2. The source is an adult with an advanced solid tumor such as melanoma, head and neck, liver or kidney cancer. Sequencing was performed on CD4+ or CD8+ T cells sorted from blood, taken in a trial of the OX40 agonist ivuxolimab. The CDR3 loop reads CSATSGGEQFF. The CDR3, as DNA: TGCAGCGCAACAAGCGGGGGAGAGCAGTTCTTC.